These 32 T cell receptor beta chains share one sample of origin, sequenced in a study of spatial heterogeneity in lung cancer. MiXCR, applied by TCRdb to the 5' RACE reads, yields one record per CDR3 protein. The repertoire holds around 70,000 distinct CDR3 sequences, with 7.5% to 10% as singletons. As to time point: blood at routine non-recurrence follow-up after resection. The material was PBMCs, obtained at follow-up. The source of these receptors is a female donor with early-stage non-small cell lung cancer.

The table lists this clonotype with a few counts. This sequence joins TRBV19 and TRBJ2-2; D remains ambiguous. The germline CDR1 and CDR2 sequences are LNHDA and SQIVND (reference sequence). CDR3 length equals 17 residues. Trimming left V 1 base short and J 4 bases short, with 16 bases between. CDR3 in DNA: TGTGCCAGTAGTATAGCAGGTTCCGGTCCCCCCACCGGGGAGCTGTTTTTT. This translates into CASSIAGSGPPTGELFF.

This clonotype was seen more than once but under ten times. The V and J genes are TRBV15 and TRBJ2-2; D gene ambiguous. The V end was cut by 0 bases, the J end by 0 bases, with 5 bases between. Germline CDR1 and CDR2: LNHNV and YYDKDF (reference sequence). The CDR3 spans 15 residues. In DNA, the CDR3 is TGTGCCACCAGCAGAGATAATACGAACACCGGGGAGCTGTTTTTT. Encoded protein: CATSRDNTNTGELFF.

This clonotype was picked up a small number of times. This chain joins TRBV24-1 and TRBJ2-3, with D possibly matching TRBD2 (6 bases). Germline CDR1 KGHDR, CDR2 SFDVKD. This CDR3 comprises 12 residues. Deletions cut 10 bases from V and 2 bases from J, with 9 bases between. In nucleotides, the CDR3 is TGTGCCACTAGCGGTCTCACAGATACGCAGTATTTT. Translating it yields CATSGLTDTQYF.

This clonotype was recorded at least ten times. V is TRBV27 and J is TRBJ2-2; D perhaps matches TRBD2 (5 bases). The CDR3 spans 13 residues. Germline CDR1 and CDR2: MNHEY and SMNVEV (reference sequence). Trimming shortened V by 6 bases and J by 4 bases, and 9 bases separated the two germline ends. In DNA, the CDR3 is TGTGCCAGCAGAGGGAGCGGCACCGGGGAGCTGTTTTTT. It codes for CASRGSGTGELFF.

Comment on this clonotype: A much larger clonotype is one base distant, so this may be a read error. The chain uses TRBV29-1 and TRBJ1-1, with a possible D match to TRBD1 (5 bases). The germline gives CDR1 SQVTM, CDR2 ANQGSEA. The CDR3 length is 14 residues. V was shortened by 3 bases and J by 5 bases, with 16 bases between the two germline ends. The CDR3 sequence: CSVDRDASRTEAFF. The CDR3 DNA follows: TGCAGCGTTGACCGGGACGCCAGTAGGACTGAAGCTTTCTTT.

This clonotype was seen many times. The CDR3 protein is CASSLLTGGISEAFF. CDR3 sequence (DNA): TGTGCCAGCAGTTTACTGACAGGGGGTATCTCTGAAGCTTTCTTT. The genes are TRBV28 and TRBJ1-1; 9 positions match TRBD1. After removal of 2 bases from V and 6 bases from J, the junction contained 7 bases not matched to a gene. CDR3 length equals 15 residues. Germline CDR1 is MDHEN and CDR2 is SYDVKM.

The table lists this clonotype with many counts. The rearrangement uses TRBV7-9 and TRBJ1-5; D might be TRBD1 (5 bases). Between the trimmed V and J ends, which lost 5 bases and 7 bases, there was a span of 12 bases. Germline V gene sequence: CDR1 SEHNR, CDR2 FQNEAQ (reference sequence). The CDR3 length is 13 residues. The CDR3 here is CASSKTQGQPQHF. CDR3 coding DNA: TGTGCCAGCAGCAAAACCCAGGGACAGCCCCAGCATTTT.

The sample holds many counts of this clonotype. V usage is TRBV20-1 and J usage is TRBJ2-7, with 7 positions matching TRBD2. The V and J ends lost 5 bases and 2 bases, in that order; junction bases with no gene match: 9. The length of the CDR3 is 14 residues. Germline CDR1 and CDR2: DFQATT and SNEGSKA (reference sequence). The CDR3 coding sequence is TGCAGTGCTCCCGGGGCTAGCGGCCCCTACGAGCAGTACTTC. This gives the protein CSAPGASGPYEQYF.

This clonotype was detected only a few times. J is TRBJ2-7 and V is TRBV20-1; TRBD2 is a possible D gene (6 bases). Trimming stripped 6 bases from V and 0 bases from J, with 18 bases between. Per germline, CDR1 DFQATT and CDR2 SNEGSKA (reference sequence). This CDR3 comprises 15 residues. This CDR3 is CSAPGERRGSYEQYF. CDR3 in DNA: TGCAGTGCCCCGGGGGAGAGGCGGGGCTCCTACGAGCAGTACTTC.

Ten or more counts support this clonotype. The V and J genes are TRBV28 and TRBJ2-7; weak D call: TRBD2 (6 bases). V lost 7 bases and J 4 bases, leaving 17 bases between the germline ends. The CDR3 runs 14 residues. Germline CDR1 is MDHEN and CDR2 is SYDVKM. CDR3 protein: CASTRGGPLYEQYF. The CDR3 DNA follows: TGTGCCAGCACCCGCGGAGGGCCTCTGTACGAGCAGTACTTC.

Only a few counts were recorded for this clonotype. The genes are TRBV6-5 and TRBJ2-7, with 8 bases that match TRBD2. This CDR3 region has 15 residues. Per the germline V gene, CDR1 is MNHEY and CDR2 is SVGAGI. The trim removed 5 bases at V and 5 bases at J, leaving 11 bases unmatched. The CDR3 DNA sequence: TGTGCCAGCAGTACCCTAAGCGGGAGATCCAACGAGCAGTACTTC. It is translated as CASSTLSGRSNEQYF.

The chain has TRBV5-5 and TRBJ2-5, with D possibly TRBD2 on 8 matching bases. The V end lost 4 bases, the J end lost 4 bases, and 20 bases lay between the germline ends. Germline V lookup: CDR1 SGHKS, CDR2 YYEKEE (reference sequence). The CDR3 spans 16 residues. The DNA of the CDR3 is TGTGCCAGCAGCGGGACAGCGGGAGTCGCTTCAGAGACCCAGTACTTC. This encodes CASSGTAGVASETQYF.

This clonotype was detected ten times or more. The chain recombines TRBV11-2 with TRBJ2-7; D gene unclear. Trimming removed 1 base at V and 3 bases at J, with 4 bases between. The germline CDR1 and CDR2 sequences are SGHAT and FQNNGV. The CDR3 loop spans 12 amino acids. Written as DNA, the CDR3 is TGTGCCAGCAGCTTAGCTCACTACGAGCAGTACTTC. It yields the protein CASSLAHYEQYF.

This chain joins TRBV20-1 and TRBJ2-5, with 8 bases identical to TRBD1. Germline CDR1 DFQATT, CDR2 SNEGSKA (reference sequence). The CDR3 sequence is 15 residues long. The junction had 11 bases not matched to a gene; V was cut back by 8 bases and J by 0 bases. Here the CDR3 DNA reads TGCAGTCCCTACGCGGGACAGGTGTACCAAGAGACCCAGTACTTC. This sequence encodes CSPYAGQVYQETQYF.

The chain joins TRBV10-3 to TRBJ2-2; D ambiguous. The CDR3 totals 15 residues. CDR1 and CDR2 (germline): ENHRY, SYGVKD. V lost 10 bases, J lost 1 base, and 16 bases lay in between. The CDR3 DNA sequence: TGTGCCACCTCCGTATTCTCGGGGAACACCGGGGAGCTGTTTTTT. Its translation: CATSVFSGNTGELFF.

The chain carries TRBV5-1 and TRBJ2-7; unclear D gene. CDR1 SGHRS and CDR2 YFSETQ come from the germline V gene. The CDR3 is made up of 15 amino acids. Trimming left V 3 bases short and J 5 bases short, with 18 bases between. CDR3 region: CASSSRDWLGHEQYF. CDR3 coding DNA: TGCGCCAGCAGCTCCCGAGATTGGTTGGGCCACGAGCAGTACTTC.

This clonotype was counted ten times or more. The chain joins TRBV12-3 or TRBV12-4 to TRBJ2-1, with D perhaps matching TRBD1 (6 bases). This CDR3 has 14 residues. V lost 1 base and J 7 bases, leaving 11 bases between the germline ends. CDR3 loop: CASSLGLGGNEQFF. CDR3 coding DNA: TGTGCCAGCAGTTTAGGGCTAGGGGGTAATGAGCAGTTCTTC.

This clonotype was observed at least ten times. This chain joins TRBV9 and TRBJ2-7, with 7 nucleotides matching TRBD2. V dropped 0 bases and J dropped 2; count of bases not matched to a gene: 2. CDR1 is SGDLS, CDR2 YYNGEE, per germline. This CDR3 contains 14 residues. The CDR3 sequence: CASSVAAGTYEQYF. Written as DNA, the CDR3 is TGTGCCAGCAGCGTAGCAGCGGGAACCTACGAGCAGTACTTC.

This clonotype was seen repeatedly, ten times or more. This chain joins TRBV2 and TRBJ2-1; the D gene is possibly TRBD2 (6 bases). Trimming removed 2 bases at V and 4 bases at J, with 9 bases between. The germline V gene has CDR1 SNHLY and CDR2 FYNNEI. The CDR3 is 14 residues long. CDR3 in amino acids: CASSEPGTYNEQFF. The CDR3 DNA is TGTGCCAGCAGTGAACCCGGGACTTACAATGAGCAGTTCTTC.

This clonotype was counted ten times or more. The CDR3 region has the DNA TGTGCCTGGGAACGACAGCCCCAAAATTCACCCCTCCACTTT. This translates into CAWERQPQNSPLHF. This chain uses TRBV30 with TRBJ1-6, with D possibly matching TRBD1 (5 bases). The germline CDR1 and CDR2 sequences are GTSNPN and SVGIG (reference sequence). The CDR3 has 14 amino acids. Trimming cost V 5 bases and J 7 bases, with 15 bases left between them.

The chain couples TRBV10-3 to TRBJ1-1; tentatively, D is TRBD1 (5 bases). CDR3 length equals 12 residues. V was cut by 4 bases and J by 7 bases, with 10 bases left in between. Germline CDR1 ENHRY, CDR2 SYGVKD. CDR3 in DNA: TGTGCCATCAGTGCGGGGGGGATTGAAGCTTTCTTT. This gives the protein CAISAGGIEAFF.

The table lists this clonotype with many counts. V and J are TRBV10-3 and TRBJ2-3; D gene uncertain. The CDR3 consists of 15 residues. The germline V gene has CDR1 ENHRY and CDR2 SYGVKD. V was shortened by 0 bases and J by 1 base, with 8 bases between the two germline ends. DNA of the CDR3: TGTGCCATCAGTGAGTCCTGGTTTGGCACAGATACGCAGTATTTT. This sequence encodes CAISESWFGTDTQYF.

At least ten counts were recorded for this clonotype. The chain recombines TRBV3-1 with TRBJ2-1; 9 nucleotides align to TRBD2. Germline V gene lookup returns CDR1 LGHDT and CDR2 YNNKEL (reference sequence). Trimming took 3 bases from V and 4 from J; bases not matched to a gene: 4. This CDR3 is built from 15 residues. The CDR3 here is CASSHSGRTYNEQFF. The DNA of the CDR3 is TGTGCCAGCAGCCACAGCGGGAGGACTTACAATGAGCAGTTCTTC.

This clonotype was seen a single time. The chain uses TRBV11-2 and TRBJ2-3; D is ambiguous. This CDR3 is built from 14 residues. In germline, CDR1 is SGHAT, CDR2 FQNNGV. V lost 3 bases and J 2 bases, leaving 9 bases between the germline ends. The CDR3 region is CASSLSTFTDTQYF. The DNA of the CDR3 is TGTGCCAGCAGCTTGTCGACTTTCACAGATACGCAGTATTTT.

This clonotype was seen repeatedly, ten times or more. This chain links TRBV11-1 with TRBJ2-5, with D perhaps matching TRBD1 (5 bases). Germline CDR1 SGHAT, CDR2 FQDESV (reference sequence). The CDR3 runs to 18 residues. Between the trimmed V and J ends, which lost 1 base and 1 base, there was a span of 19 bases. For the CDR3, the DNA is TGTGCCAGCAGCTTAGACCTGACAGACCAAAGGTTCCAAGAGACCCAGTACTTC. Translating gives CASSLDLTDQRFQETQYF.

The table lists this clonotype with many counts. The chain recombines TRBV20-1 with TRBJ2-1, with 11 bases matching TRBD2. V lost 2 bases, J lost 4 bases, and 4 bases stayed unmatched. CDR1 DFQATT and CDR2 SNEGSKA come from the germline V gene (reference sequence). The CDR3 length is 15 residues. The chain's CDR3 is CSARRLAGGYNEQFF. The CDR3 coding sequence is TGCAGTGCTAGACGATTAGCGGGAGGGTACAATGAGCAGTTCTTC.

This clonotype was detected ten times or more. The CDR3 region has the DNA TGTGCCAGCAGTCCCTCCGGGACCCATAGAAACAATGAGCAGTTCTTC. Translated: CASSPSGTHRNNEQFF. This rearrangement joins TRBV28 to TRBJ2-1, with D perhaps TRBD1 or TRBD2 (5 bases each). Germline V lookup: CDR1 MDHEN, CDR2 SYDVKM. V lost 5 bases and J 5 bases, leaving 19 bases between the germline ends. The CDR3 has 16 residues.

J is TRBJ1-2 and V is TRBV20-1; D is possibly TRBD1 (5 bases). V gave up 6 bases and J gave up 7 bases, with 12 bases separating them. CDR3 length: 11 amino acids. Germline V gene sequence: CDR1 DFQATT, CDR2 SNEGSKA (reference sequence). CDR3 amino acids: CSAPKDTGYTF. Written as DNA, the CDR3 is TGCAGTGCCCCGAAGGACACTGGCTACACCTTC.

J is TRBJ2-2 and V is TRBV24-1, with D uncertain. Per germline, CDR1 KGHDR and CDR2 SFDVKD. CDR3 size: 13 residues. Trimming stripped 5 bases from V and 1 base from J, with 4 bases between. The CDR3 protein is CATSAVNTGELFF. In DNA form, the CDR3 reads TGTGCCACCAGTGCGGTGAACACCGGGGAGCTGTTTTTT.

This clonotype was seen many times. The chain couples TRBV20-1 to TRBJ2-1, with D possibly TRBD1 on 5 matching bases. The CDR3 is 14 amino acids. Germline-derived CDR1 and CDR2 are DFQATT and SNEGSKA (reference sequence). V shed 6 bases and J shed 5 bases, with 17 bases lying between them. CDR3 in amino acids: CSAIDERTNNEQFF. The CDR3 nucleotides read TGCAGTGCAATCGACGAGAGGACAAACAATGAGCAGTTCTTC.

J is TRBJ2-1 and V is TRBV28; D is possibly TRBD1 (6 bases). Trimming cost V 5 bases and J 13 bases, with 12 bases left between them. Germline assignment: CDR1 MDHEN and CDR2 SYDVKM. This CDR3 is built from 11 residues. This chain's CDR3 is CASSIPQGQFF. The CDR3 DNA is TGTGCCAGCAGTATACCACAGGGACAGTTCTTC.

This clonotype showed up just once. The chain joins TRBV2 to TRBJ1-1; D not certain. V was clipped by 7 bases and J by 5 bases, with 11 bases between them. The CDR3 has 12 residues. The V gene's germline CDR1 is SNHLY and CDR2 FYNNEI. CDR3 coding DNA: TGTGCCAGCACGGGCGGAGGGACTGAAGCTTTCTTT. This codes for CASTGGGTEAFF. Combining the CDR3 with reference TRBV2 and TRBJ1-1 gives the whole variable domain EPEVTQTPSHQVTQMGQEVILRCVPISNHLYFYWYRQILGQKVEFLVSFYNNEISEKSEIFDDQFSVERPDGSNFTLKIRSTKLEDSAMYFCASTGGGTEAFFGQGTRLTVV.